Following are 7 T cell receptor beta chains from one sample sequenced in a study of blood T cell repertoires in COVID-19. The method was immunoSEQ multiplex PCR; TCRdb's version includes in-frame clones alone and lacks a portion of them. This sample has around 160,000 clones, with almost 85% found just once. Sequencing used PBMCs or T cells enriched from blood (not recorded which). These TCRs come from a man in his fifties who had recovered from COVID-19.

This clone was recorded once. The V call is TRBV5-1, the J call TRBJ1-4, with TRBD1 matching 9 bases. V shed 4 bases and J 8 bases; nucleotides not matched to a gene: 15. There are 17 residues in the CDR3. Germline V gene lookup returns CDR1 SGHRS and CDR2 YFSETQ. The CDR3, as DNA: TGCGCCAGCAGCCTGTTGACAGGGGGTTTCGGTGGCGAAAAACTGTTTTTT. Translating gives CASSLLTGGFGGEKLFF.

The J gene is TRBJ2-5, the V gene TRBV2, with 7 bases identical to TRBD1. This CDR3 comprises 12 residues. With 8 bases clipped from V and 2 bases from J, the junction kept 2 bases outside the gene matches. Looked up from germline, CDR1 is SNHLY and CDR2 is FYNNEI. CDR3 in amino acids: CASLGQQETQYF. The CDR3, as DNA: TGTGCCAGCCTGGGACAGCAAGAGACCCAGTACTTC.

The rearrangement joins TRBV5-5 to TRBJ1-2; D is possibly TRBD1 (5 bases). The CDR3 has 14 residues. The V end lost 0 bases, the J end lost 7 bases, and 13 bases lay between the germline ends. Per germline, CDR1 SGHKS and CDR2 YYEKEE (reference sequence). Here the CDR3 reads CASSLALIQGGYTF. The CDR3 DNA reads TGTGCCAGCAGCTTGGCATTAATCCAGGGTGGCTACACCTTC.

This chain joins TRBV7-3 and TRBJ1-1; D ambiguous. The CDR3 length is 15 residues. The V gene lost 2 bases and the J gene lost 0 bases, with 10 bases spanning the gap. The germline gives CDR1 SGHTA, CDR2 FQGTGA. The CDR3 spells CASSLGGSVNTEAFF. The CDR3 coding sequence is TGTGCCAGCAGCTTAGGCGGAAGCGTGAACACTGAAGCTTTCTTT.

The chain's CDR3 is CASSRDRGSYNEQFF. For the CDR3, the DNA is TGTGCCAGCAGCCGGGACAGGGGCTCCTACAATGAGCAGTTCTTC. The gene calls are TRBV13 and TRBJ2-1; TRBD1 matches 10 bases. CDR3 length equals 15 residues. The germline V gene encodes CDR1 PRHDT and CDR2 FYEKMQ (reference sequence). V gave up 5 bases and J gave up 0 bases; unmatched junction bases: 1.

The chain links TRBV7-6 to TRBJ2-3; 13 positions match TRBD2. V was pared by 4 bases and J by 4 bases, with 2 bases of the junction left unmatched. This CDR3 has 15 residues. CDR1 and CDR2 from the germline V gene are SGHVS and FNYEAQ. The DNA for the CDR3 is TGTGCCAGCAGCTCACTAGCGGGGGGGGCAGATACGCAGTATTTT. Translation: CASSSLAGGADTQYF.

This chain joins TRBV10-2 and TRBJ1-6; D gene ambiguous. Germline loops: CDR1 WSHSY, CDR2 SAAADI. V was pared by 2 bases and J by 14 bases, with 10 bases between. The CDR3 spans 12 residues. The CDR3 is CASSEQVFALHF. CDR3 coding DNA: TGCGCCAGCAGTGAGCAGGTTTTCGCCCTCCACTTT.